This T cell receptor (beta chain) was profiled in a study of T-cell reconstitution after alpha-beta-depleted transplantation in children. Germline V CDR1 and CDR2: SGHRS, YFSETQ. The CDR3 runs 15 residues. After removal of 0 bases from V and 5 bases from J, the junction contained 4 bases not matched to a gene. Molecular barcoding with unique molecular identifiers was used for the TCRbeta library. TCRdb reprocessed the PCR reads via MiXCR and lists one record per CDR3 protein. The sample consists of approximately 490,000 distinct CDR3 sequences, 12% of them appearing once. This chain uses TRBV5-1 with TRBJ2-2; 7 nucleotides agree with TRBD1. The sequencing here drew on PBMCs from the stem cell graft donor, taken from the stem cell graft. This clonotype was obtained from a human donor who donated a stem cell graft to a child with combined immunodeficiency. CDR3 DNA sequence: TGCGCCAGCAGCTTGGGACAGGGCAAGACCGGGGAGCTGTTTTTT. Its translation: CASSLGQGKTGELFF.